This TCR beta chain was sequenced in a study of CD8 T cells in Susac syndrome. An amount of RNA that ranged from roughly 0.5 to 1 ug was reverse transcribed with random hexamers. TCRdb reprocessed the immunoSEQ multiplex PCR reads with MiXCR, giving one entry per CDR3 protein. Of roughly 76,000 distinct CDR3 sequences listed, over 85% were seen once; the top ten hold around 0.45%. The CDR3 length is 13 residues. Per the germline V gene, CDR1 is SGDLS and CDR2 is YYNGEE. V was shortened by 1 base and J by 6 bases, with 9 bases between the two germline ends. The chain combines TRBV9 with TRBJ2-3; D is perhaps TRBD2 (5 bases). The TCR was taken from a human donor with Susac syndrome. The specimen was CD8+ T cells from PBMCs. Written as DNA, the CDR3 is TGTGCCAGCAGCGTACGGAGGACGGATACGCAGTATTTT. Its protein product is CASSVRRTDTQYF.